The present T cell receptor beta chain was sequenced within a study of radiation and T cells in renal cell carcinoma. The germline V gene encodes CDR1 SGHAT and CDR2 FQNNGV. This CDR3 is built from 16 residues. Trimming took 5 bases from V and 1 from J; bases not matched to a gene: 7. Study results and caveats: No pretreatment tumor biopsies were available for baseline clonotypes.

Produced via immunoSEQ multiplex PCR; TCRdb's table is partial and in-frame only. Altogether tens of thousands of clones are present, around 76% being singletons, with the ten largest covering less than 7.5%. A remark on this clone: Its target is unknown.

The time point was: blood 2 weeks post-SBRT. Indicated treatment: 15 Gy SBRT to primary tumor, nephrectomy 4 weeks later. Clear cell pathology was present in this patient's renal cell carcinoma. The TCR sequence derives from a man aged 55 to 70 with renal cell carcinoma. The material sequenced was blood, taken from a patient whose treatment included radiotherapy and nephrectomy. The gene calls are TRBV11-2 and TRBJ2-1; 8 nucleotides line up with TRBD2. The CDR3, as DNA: TGTGCCAGCAGCGGAGCCGGGACTAGTTCCTACAATGAGCAGTTCTTC. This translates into CASSGAGTSSYNEQFF.